This is a list of T cell receptor beta chains from one sample in a study of T cell clusters in autoimmune cytopenias. TCRdb re-called the multiplex PCR reads and shows each CDR3 protein once, DNA omitted. The specimen's table records over a thousand distinct CDR3 sequences. Sequences were obtained from peripheral blood. These TCRs come from a human donor with an autoimmune cytopenia or autoimmune hepatitis (not recorded which). The CDR3 runs from the conserved cysteine through the conserved F or W. Where a row states a size, it is once, few, many or the class of an expanded clone; other rows omit it.

TRBJ1-3 . TRBV28 CASSLPGTGGEGNTIYF
TRBJ2-7 large TRBV30 CAWSKRYEQYF
TRBJ2-7 medium-sized TRBV6-2/TRBV6-3 CASSLLPGTHSYEQYF
TRBJ2-7 . TRBV28 CASSESPYEQYF
TRBJ1-5 medium-sized TRBV12-3/TRBV12-4 CASSGTGVNQPQHF
TRBJ2-1 medium-sized TRBV7-2 CASSFTSATYNEQFF
TRBJ2-7 medium-sized TRBV5-6 CASSFSGGGSSYEQYF
TRBJ1-5 . TRBV7-2 CASSSRLNQPQHF
TRBJ2-1 . TRBV10-1 CASSESGAKKQFF
TRBJ1-2 . TRBV4-1 CASSQEAGYTESVGYTF
TRBJ1-4 medium-sized TRBV6-1 CAITTGETKEKLFF
TRBJ2-1 medium-sized TRBV6-5 CASSSGGNEQFF
TRBJ2-5 medium-sized TRBV12-3/TRBV12-4 CASSPSGGSETQYF
TRBJ2-1 medium-sized TRBV10-3 CAISESFGGAPNNEQFF
TRBJ1-5 medium-sized TRBV12-3/TRBV12-4 CASSFSGWHQPQHF
TRBJ1-2 large TRBV29-1 CSVTTPRDGYTF
TRBJ2-3 medium-sized TRBV7-9 CASSARTSGDTQYF